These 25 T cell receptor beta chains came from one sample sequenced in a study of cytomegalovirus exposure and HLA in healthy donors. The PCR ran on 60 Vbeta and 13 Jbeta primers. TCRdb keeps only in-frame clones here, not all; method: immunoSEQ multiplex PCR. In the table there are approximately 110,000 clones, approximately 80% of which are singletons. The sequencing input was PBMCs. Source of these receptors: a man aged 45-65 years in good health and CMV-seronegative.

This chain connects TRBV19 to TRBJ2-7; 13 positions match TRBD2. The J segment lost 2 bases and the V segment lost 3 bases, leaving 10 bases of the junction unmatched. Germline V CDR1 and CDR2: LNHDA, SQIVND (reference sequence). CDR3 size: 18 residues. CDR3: CASSISSGLAGVAYEQYF. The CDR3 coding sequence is TGTGCCAGTAGTATCAGCTCCGGACTAGCGGGAGTGGCCTACGAGCAGTACTTC.

The CDR3 spells CASSHPGTSGRINEQFF. Written as DNA, the CDR3 is TGTGCCAGCAGTCACCCCGGGACTAGCGGGAGGATAAATGAGCAGTTCTTC. The chain uses TRBV27 and TRBJ2-1; TRBD2 aligns across 15 bases. Trimming at V came to 5 bases and at J to 7 bases, leaving 9 bases not matched to a gene. The germline gives CDR1 MNHEY, CDR2 SMNVEV (reference sequence). The CDR3 sequence is 17 residues long.

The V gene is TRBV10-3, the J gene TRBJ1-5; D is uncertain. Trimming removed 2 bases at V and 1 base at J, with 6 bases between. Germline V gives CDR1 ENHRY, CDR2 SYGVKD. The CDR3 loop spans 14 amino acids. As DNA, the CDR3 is TGTGCCATCAGTGAGACCGGGAGCAATCAGCCCCAGCATTTT. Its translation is CAISETGSNQPQHF.

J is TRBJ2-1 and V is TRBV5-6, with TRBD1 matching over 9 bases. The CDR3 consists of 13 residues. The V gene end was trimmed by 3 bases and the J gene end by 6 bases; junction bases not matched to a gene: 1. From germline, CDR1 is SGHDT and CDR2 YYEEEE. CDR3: CASSWGQGNEQFF. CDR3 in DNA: TGTGCCAGCAGCTGGGGACAGGGCAATGAGCAGTTCTTC.

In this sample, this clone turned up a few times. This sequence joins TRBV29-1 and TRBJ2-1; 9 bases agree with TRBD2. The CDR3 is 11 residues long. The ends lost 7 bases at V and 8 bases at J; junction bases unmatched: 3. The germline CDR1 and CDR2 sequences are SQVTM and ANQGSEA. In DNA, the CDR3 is TGCAGCGGGCAGCGGGAGGATGAGCAGTTCTTC. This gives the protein CSGQREDEQFF.

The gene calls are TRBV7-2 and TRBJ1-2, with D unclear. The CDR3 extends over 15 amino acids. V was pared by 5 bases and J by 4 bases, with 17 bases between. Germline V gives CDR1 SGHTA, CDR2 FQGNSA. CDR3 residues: CASSPSRSSGYGYTF. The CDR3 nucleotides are TGTGCCAGCAGCCCTTCTAGATCAAGCGGCTATGGCTACACCTTC.

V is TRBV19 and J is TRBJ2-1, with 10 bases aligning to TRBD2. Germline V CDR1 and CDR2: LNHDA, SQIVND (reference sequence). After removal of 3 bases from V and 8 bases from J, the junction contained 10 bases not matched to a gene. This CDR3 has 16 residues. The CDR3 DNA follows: TGTGCCAGTAGTATCCCTAGCGGGAGCGGTCTTGATGAGCAGTTCTTC. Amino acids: CASSIPSGSGLDEQFF. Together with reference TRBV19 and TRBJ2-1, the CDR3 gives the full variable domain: DGGITQSPKYLFRKEGQNVTLSCEQNLNHDAMYWYRQDPGQGLRLIYYSQIVNDFQKGDIAEGYSVSREKKESFPLTVTSAQKNPTAFYLCASSIPSGSGLDEQFFGPGTRLTVL.

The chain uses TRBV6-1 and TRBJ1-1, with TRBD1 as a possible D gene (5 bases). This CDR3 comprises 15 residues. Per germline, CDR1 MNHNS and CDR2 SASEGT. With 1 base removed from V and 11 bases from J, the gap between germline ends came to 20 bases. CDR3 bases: TGTGCCAGCAGTGAAGGAAGGGTGGGGCAGGGAGGTGCTTTCTTT. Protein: CASSEGRVGQGGAFF.

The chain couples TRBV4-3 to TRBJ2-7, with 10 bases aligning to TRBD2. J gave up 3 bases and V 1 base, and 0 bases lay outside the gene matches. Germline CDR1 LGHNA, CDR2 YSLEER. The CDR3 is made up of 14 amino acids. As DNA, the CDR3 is TGCGCCAGCAGCCAAGGGACTAGCGGCTACGAGCAGTACTTC. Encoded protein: CASSQGTSGYEQYF.

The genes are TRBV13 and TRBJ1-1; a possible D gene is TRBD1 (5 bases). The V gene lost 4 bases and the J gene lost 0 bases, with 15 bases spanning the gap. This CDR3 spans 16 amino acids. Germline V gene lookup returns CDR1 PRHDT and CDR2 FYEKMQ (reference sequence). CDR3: CASSYGDGGVNTEAFF. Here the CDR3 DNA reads TGTGCCAGCAGCTACGGGGATGGGGGGGTGAACACTGAAGCTTTCTTT.

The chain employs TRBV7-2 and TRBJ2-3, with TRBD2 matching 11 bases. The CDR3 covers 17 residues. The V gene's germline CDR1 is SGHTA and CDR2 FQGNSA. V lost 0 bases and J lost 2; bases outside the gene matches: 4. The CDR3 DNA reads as TGTGCCAGCAGCTTAGCGGCTAGCGGGGGGTTCACAGATACGCAGTATTTT. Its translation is CASSLAASGGFTDTQYF.

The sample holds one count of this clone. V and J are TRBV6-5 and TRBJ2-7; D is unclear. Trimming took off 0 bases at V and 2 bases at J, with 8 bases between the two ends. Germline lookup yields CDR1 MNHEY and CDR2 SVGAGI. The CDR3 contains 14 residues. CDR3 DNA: TGTGCCAGCAGTTACTCGGTGGGCCCCTACGAGCAGTACTTC. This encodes CASSYSVGPYEQYF.

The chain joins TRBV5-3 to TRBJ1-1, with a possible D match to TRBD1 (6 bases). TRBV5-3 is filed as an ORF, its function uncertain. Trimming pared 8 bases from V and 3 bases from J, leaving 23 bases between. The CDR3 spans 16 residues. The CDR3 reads CASPSLGAAGDTEAFF. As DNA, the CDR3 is TGTGCCAGTCCTTCCCTGGGGGCAGCAGGGGACACTGAAGCTTTCTTT.

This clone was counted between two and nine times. The CDR3, as DNA: TGTGCCAGCAGCCACGCCAGAGGCTACACCTTC. This sequence encodes CASSHARGYTF. The genes are TRBV28 and TRBJ1-2, with D unclear. CDR1 MDHEN and CDR2 SYDVKM come from the germline V gene. The V end lost 6 bases, the J end lost 8 bases, and 10 bases lay between the germline ends. This CDR3 comprises 11 residues.

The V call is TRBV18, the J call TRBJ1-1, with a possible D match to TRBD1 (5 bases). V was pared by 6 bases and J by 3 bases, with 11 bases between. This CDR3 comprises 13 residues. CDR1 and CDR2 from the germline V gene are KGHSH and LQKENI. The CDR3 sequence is CASSVTDDTEAFF. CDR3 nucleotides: TGTGCCAGCTCGGTGACAGACGACACTGAAGCTTTCTTT.

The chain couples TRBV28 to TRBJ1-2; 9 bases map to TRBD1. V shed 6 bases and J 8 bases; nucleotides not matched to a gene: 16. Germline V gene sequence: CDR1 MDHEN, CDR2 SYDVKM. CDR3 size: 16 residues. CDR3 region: CASRKQGQGVMYGYTF. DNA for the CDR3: TGTGCCAGCAGGAAGCAGGGACAGGGAGTCATGTACGGCTACACCTTC.

CDR3: CASSSGRGTDQPQHF. The CDR3, as DNA: TGCGCCAGCAGCTCGGGTCGGGGGACGGATCAGCCCCAGCATTTT. The chain recombines TRBV5-1 with TRBJ1-5; D perhaps matches TRBD1 (5 bases). Trimming stripped 3 bases from V and 5 bases from J, with 15 bases between. Germline V gene sequence: CDR1 SGHRS, CDR2 YFSETQ. This CDR3 is built from 15 residues.

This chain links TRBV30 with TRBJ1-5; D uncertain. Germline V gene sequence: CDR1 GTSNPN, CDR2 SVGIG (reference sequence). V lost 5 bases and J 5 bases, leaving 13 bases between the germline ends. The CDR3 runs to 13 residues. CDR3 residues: CAWGPGGDQPQHF. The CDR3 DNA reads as TGTGCCTGGGGCCCGGGAGGAGATCAGCCCCAGCATTTT.

Written as DNA, the CDR3 is TGTGCCACCAGCAGAAGGGGGCCCGTTGATGAAGCTTTCTTT. This encodes CATSRRGPVDEAFF. The chain is built from TRBV15 and TRBJ1-1, with 7 bases lining up with TRBD1. Trimming took 2 bases from V and 7 from J; bases not matched to a gene: 7. Germline V CDR1 and CDR2: LNHNV, YYDKDF (reference sequence). This CDR3 comprises 14 residues.

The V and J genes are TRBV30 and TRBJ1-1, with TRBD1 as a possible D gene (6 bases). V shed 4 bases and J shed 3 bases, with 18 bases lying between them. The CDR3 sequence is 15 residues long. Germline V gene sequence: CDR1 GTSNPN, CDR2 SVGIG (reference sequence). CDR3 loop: CAWNPVGGGYTEAFF. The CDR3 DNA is TGTGCCTGGAACCCCGTGGGAGGGGGGTACACTGAAGCTTTCTTT. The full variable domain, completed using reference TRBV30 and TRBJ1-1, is SQTIHQWPATLVQPVGSPLSLECTVEGTSNPNLYWYRQAAGRGLQLLFYSVGIGQISSEVPQNLSASRPQDRQFILSSKKLLLSDSGFYLCAWNPVGGGYTEAFFGQGTRLTVV.

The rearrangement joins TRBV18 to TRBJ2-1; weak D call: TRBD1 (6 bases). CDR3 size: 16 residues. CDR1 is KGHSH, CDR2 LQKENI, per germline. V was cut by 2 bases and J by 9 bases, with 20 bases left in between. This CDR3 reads CASSPEIGRGSGEQFF. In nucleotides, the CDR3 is TGTGCCAGCTCACCAGAAATTGGCAGGGGTAGTGGTGAGCAGTTCTTC.

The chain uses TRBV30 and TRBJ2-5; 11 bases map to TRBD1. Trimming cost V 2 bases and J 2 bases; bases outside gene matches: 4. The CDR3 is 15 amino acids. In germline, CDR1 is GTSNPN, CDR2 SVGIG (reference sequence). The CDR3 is CAWSSGQGEQETQYF. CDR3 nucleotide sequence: TGTGCCTGGAGTTCGGGACAGGGGGAACAAGAGACCCAGTACTTC.

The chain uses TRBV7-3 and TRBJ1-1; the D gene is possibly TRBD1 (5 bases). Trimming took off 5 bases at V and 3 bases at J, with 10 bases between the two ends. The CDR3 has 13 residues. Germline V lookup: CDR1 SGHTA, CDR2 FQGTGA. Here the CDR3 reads CASSPQGYTEAFF. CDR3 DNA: TGTGCCAGCAGCCCCCAGGGTTACACTGAAGCTTTCTTT.

CDR3 DNA sequence: TGTGCCAGTAGGAGGGGGGGGCCTGCGAACACCGGGGAGCTGTTTTTT. It specifies CASRRGGPANTGELFF. The chain is built from TRBV19 and TRBJ2-2, with D tentatively TRBD2 (7 bases). Germline V gene sequence: CDR1 LNHDA, CDR2 SQIVND (reference sequence). Trimming took off 6 bases at V and 0 bases at J, with 14 bases between the two ends. The CDR3 is 16 residues long.

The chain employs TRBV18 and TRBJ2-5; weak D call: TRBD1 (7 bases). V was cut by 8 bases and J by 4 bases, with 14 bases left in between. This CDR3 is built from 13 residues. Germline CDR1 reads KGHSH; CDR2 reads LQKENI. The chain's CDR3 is CASAGQLAETQYF. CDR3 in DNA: TGTGCCAGCGCGGGACAGCTAGCAGAGACCCAGTACTTC.